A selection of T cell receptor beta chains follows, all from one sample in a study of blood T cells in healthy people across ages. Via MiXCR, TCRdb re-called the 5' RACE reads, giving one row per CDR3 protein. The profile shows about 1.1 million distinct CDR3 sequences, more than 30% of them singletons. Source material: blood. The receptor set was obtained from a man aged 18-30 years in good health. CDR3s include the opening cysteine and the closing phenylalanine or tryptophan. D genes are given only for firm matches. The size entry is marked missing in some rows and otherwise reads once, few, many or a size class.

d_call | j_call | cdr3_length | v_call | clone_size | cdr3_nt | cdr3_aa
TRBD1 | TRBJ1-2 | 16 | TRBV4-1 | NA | TGCGCCAGCAGCCAAGATACAGACAGGGTGTCAGATGGCTACACCTTC | CASSQDTDRVSDGYTF
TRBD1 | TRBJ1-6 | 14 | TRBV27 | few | TGTGCCAGCAGTTTGGAAGGACAGGGTCGGCCCCTCCACTTT | CASSLEGQGRPLHF
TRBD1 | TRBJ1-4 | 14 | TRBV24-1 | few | TGTGCCACCAGTGACCGTCGGACAGGAGAAAAACTGTTTTTT | CATSDRRTGEKLFF
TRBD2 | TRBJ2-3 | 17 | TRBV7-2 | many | TGTGCCACCCTCCTTGTATGGAGCGGGGGAGGCACAGATACGCAGTATTTT | CATLLVWSGGGTDTQYF
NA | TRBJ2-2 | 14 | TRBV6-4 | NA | TGTGCCAGCCGACTCGCGCTCAACACCGGGGAGCTGTTTTTT | CASRLALNTGELFF
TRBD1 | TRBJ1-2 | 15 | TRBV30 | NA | TGTGCCTGGAGTACCGGACAGGGGGCCTTACGTGGCTACACCTTC | CAWSTGQGALRGYTF
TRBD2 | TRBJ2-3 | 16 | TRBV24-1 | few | TGTGCCACCAGTGATTCGGGGGGGGGCTCCCAAGATACGCAGTATTTT | CATSDSGGGSQDTQYF
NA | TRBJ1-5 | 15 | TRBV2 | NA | TGTGCCAGCAGTGAAGAATTAGGGGACAATCAGCCCCAGCATTTT | CASSEELGDNQPQHF
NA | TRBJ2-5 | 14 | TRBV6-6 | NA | TGTGCCAGCAGTCCGGGCCCAGATAGATGTGAGGAGTACTTC | CASSPGPDRCEEYF
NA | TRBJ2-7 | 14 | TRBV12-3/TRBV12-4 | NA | TGTGCCAGTAGTTTGGGGCCTCCGATCTACGAGCAGTACTTC | CASSLGPPIYEQYF
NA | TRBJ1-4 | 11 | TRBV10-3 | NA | TGTGCCATCGGGACGGGTGAAAAACTGTTTTTT | CAIGTGEKLFF
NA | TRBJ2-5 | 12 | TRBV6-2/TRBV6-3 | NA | TGTGCCAGCAGTACCGCTAGCCATGAGCAGTACTTC | CASSTASHEQYF
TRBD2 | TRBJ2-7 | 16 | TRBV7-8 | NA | TGTGCCAGCAGCTTAGGGGCTAGCGGGTACTCCTACGAGCAGTACTTC | CASSLGASGYSYEQYF
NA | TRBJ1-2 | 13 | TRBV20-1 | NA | TGCAGTGCTAGGAGGGCAGGCAGCTATGGCTACACCTTC | CSARRAGSYGYTF
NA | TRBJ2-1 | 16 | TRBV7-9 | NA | TGTGCCAGCAGCTTAGAACAGGGACCACGTTACAATGAGCAGTTCTTC | CASSLEQGPRYNEQFF
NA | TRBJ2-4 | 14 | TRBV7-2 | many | TGTGCCAGCAGCCTCAAGTTAGCCAAAAACATTCAGTACTTC | CASSLKLAKNIQYF
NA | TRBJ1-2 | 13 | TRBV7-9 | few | TGTGCCAGCAGCGAACACGGAAACTATGGCTACACCTTC | CASSEHGNYGYTF
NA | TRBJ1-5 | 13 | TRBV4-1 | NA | TGCGCCAGCAGCCCCCCAGGGCGCCAGCCCCAGCATTTT | CASSPPGRQPQHF
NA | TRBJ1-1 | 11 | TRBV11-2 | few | TGTGCCAGCAGCCATCATCAAGGTGCTTTCTTT | CASSHHQGAFF
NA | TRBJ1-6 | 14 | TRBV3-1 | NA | TGTGCCAGCAGCCAATACCGGAATAATTCACCCCTCCACTTT | CASSQYRNNSPLHF
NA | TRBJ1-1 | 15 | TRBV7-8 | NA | TGTGCCATCAGCTTAGAAGTCTCCATGAACACTGAAGCTTTCTTT | CAISLEVSMNTEAFF
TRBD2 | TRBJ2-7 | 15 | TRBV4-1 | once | TGCGCCAGCAGCCAAGGACTAGCGGGAGGCTACGAGCAGTACTTC | CASSQGLAGGYEQYF
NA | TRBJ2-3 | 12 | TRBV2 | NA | TGTGCCAGCAGGTTGGGGGTAGATACGCAGTATTTT | CASRLGVDTQYF
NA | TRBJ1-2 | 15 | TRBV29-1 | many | TGCAGCGTTTTCATCGAGTCAGGGACGGGGTATGGCTACACCTTC | CSVFIESGTGYGYTF
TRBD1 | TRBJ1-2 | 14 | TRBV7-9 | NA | TGTGCCAGCAGCCACGACAGGGAAAACTATGGCTACACCTTC | CASSHDRENYGYTF
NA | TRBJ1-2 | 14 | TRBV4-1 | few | TGCGCCAGCAGCCAAGGTCCGGACAGCTATGGCTACACCTTC | CASSQGPDSYGYTF
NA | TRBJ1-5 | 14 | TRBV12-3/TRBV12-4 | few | TGTGCCAGCATCCTCGGGGGGAGCAATCAGCCCCAGCATTTT | CASILGGSNQPQHF
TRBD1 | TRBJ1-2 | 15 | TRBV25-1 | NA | TGTGCCAGCAGTGAGGCAGACAGGGAGAACTATGGCTACACCTTC | CASSEADRENYGYTF
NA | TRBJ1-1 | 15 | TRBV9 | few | TGTGCCAGCAGCCCGTGGAGAGACAGTAACACTGAAGCTTTCTTT | CASSPWRDSNTEAFF
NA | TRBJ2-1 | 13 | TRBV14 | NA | TGTGCCAGCAGCCAAGATAATGGCAATGAGCAGTTCTTC | CASSQDNGNEQFF
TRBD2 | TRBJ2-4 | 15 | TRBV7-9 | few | TGTGCCAGCAGCGAACTAGCGGGGGCCAAAAACATTCAGTACTTC | CASSELAGAKNIQYF
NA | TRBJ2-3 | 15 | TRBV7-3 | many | TGTGCCAGCAGCGTACTAGGGGTGGGCACAGATACGCAGTATTTT | CASSVLGVGTDTQYF
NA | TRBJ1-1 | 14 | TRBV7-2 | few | TGTGCCAGCAGCTCGCCGGACACTTACACTGAAGCTTTCTTT | CASSSPDTYTEAFF
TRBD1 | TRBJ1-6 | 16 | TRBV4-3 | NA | TGCGCCAGCAGCCAAGAAATCGGGACAGACAATTCACCCTCCCACTTT | CASSQEIGTDNSPSHF
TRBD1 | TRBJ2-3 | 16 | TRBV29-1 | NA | TGCAGCGTTGAAGGACCCCGGACAGGGAGCCCAGATACGCAGTATTTT | CSVEGPRTGSPDTQYF
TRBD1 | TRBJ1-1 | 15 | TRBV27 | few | TGTGCCAGCAGTTTGGCGGGACAGGGCAGTGCTGAAGCTTTCTTT | CASSLAGQGSAEAFF
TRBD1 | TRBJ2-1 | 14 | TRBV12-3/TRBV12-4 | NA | TGTGCCAGCAGTCCGGGACAGGCTATCAATGAGCAGTTCTTC | CASSPGQAINEQFF
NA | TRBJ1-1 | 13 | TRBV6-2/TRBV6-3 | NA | TGTGCCAGCAGTGACATAGAGGACGCTGAAGCTTTCTTT | CASSDIEDAEAFF
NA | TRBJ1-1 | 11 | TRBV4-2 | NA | TGTGCCAGCACAGTGGGGCAGGAAGCTTTCTTT | CASTVGQEAFF
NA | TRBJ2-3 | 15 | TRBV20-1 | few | TGCAGTGCTAGAGACTTCCTTGGCGGGGCAGATACGCAGTATTTT | CSARDFLGGADTQYF
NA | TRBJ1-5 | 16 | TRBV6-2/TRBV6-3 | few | TGTGCCAGCAGTTACTCCTTTCGAAGAGGCAATCAGCCCCAGCATTTT | CASSYSFRRGNQPQHF
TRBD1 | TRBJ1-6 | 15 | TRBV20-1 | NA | TGCAGTGCTGAGGTAGCGGGGACAGCAAATTCACCCCTCCACTTT | CSAEVAGTANSPLHF